The present T cell receptor (beta chain) was sequenced within a study of shared clonotypes between healthy human individuals. Study as a whole: Three plates each covered CD4 naive and memory; CD8 naive two, CD8 memory one.

The CDR3 sequence is 19 residues long. Germline lookup yields CDR1 WSHSY and CDR2 SAAADI. The V and J ends lost 5 bases and 0 bases, in that order; junction bases with no gene match: 15. Only CD45RO-negative cells positively selected for CCR7 counted as naive CD8 cells, so terminally differentiated effector memory CD45RA+ cells were excluded. Some clones are missing from TCRdb's copy, which holds only in-frame ones; the method was immunoSEQ multiplex PCR. The data contain 550,000 to 650,000 clones, around 96% of them singletons. This sequence originates from a woman aged 25 to 39 in good health. The V call is TRBV10-2, the J call TRBJ1-5, with 8 bases fitting TRBD1. Sequences were obtained from naive CD8+ T cells sorted from blood. CDR3 amino acids: CASSNPSGTGGYSNQPQHF. In DNA, the CDR3 is TGCGCCAGCAGTAACCCTTCAGGCACAGGGGGATATAGCAATCAGCCCCAGCATTTT.